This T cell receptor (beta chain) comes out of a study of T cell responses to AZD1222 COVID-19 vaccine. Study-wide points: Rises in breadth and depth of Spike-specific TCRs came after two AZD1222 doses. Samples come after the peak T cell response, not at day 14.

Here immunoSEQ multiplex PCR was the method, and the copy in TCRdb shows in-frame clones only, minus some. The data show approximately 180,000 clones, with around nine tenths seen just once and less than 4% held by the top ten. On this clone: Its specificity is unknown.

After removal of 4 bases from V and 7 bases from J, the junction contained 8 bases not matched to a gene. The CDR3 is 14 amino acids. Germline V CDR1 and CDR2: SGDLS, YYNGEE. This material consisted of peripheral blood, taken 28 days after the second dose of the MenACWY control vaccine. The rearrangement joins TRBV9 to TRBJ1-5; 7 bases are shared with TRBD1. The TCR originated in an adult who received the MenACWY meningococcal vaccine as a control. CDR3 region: CASSPLNRGQPQHF. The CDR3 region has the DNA TGTGCCAGCAGCCCACTCAACAGGGGACAGCCCCAGCATTTT.